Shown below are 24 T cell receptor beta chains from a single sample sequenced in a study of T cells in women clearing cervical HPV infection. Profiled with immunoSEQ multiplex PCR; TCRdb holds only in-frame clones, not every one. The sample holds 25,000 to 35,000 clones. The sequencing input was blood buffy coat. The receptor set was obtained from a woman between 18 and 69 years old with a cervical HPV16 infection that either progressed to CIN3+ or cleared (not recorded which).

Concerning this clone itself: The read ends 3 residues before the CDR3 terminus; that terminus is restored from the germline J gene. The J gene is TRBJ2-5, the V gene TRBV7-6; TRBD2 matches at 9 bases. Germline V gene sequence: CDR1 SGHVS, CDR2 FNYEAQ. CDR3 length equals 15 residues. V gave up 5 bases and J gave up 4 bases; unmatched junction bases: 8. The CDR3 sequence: CASSKNSGRGETQYF. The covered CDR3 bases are TGTGCCAGCAGCAAAAATAGCGGGAGAGGAGAGACC.

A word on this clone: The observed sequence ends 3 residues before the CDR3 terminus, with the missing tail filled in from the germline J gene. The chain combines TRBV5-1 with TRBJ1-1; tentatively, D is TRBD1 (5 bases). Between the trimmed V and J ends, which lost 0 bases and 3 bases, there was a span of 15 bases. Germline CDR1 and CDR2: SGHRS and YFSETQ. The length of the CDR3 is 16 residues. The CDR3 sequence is CASSLVAGRWDTEAFF. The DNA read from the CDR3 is TGCGCCAGCAGCTTGGTAGCGGGACGGTGGGACACTGAA.

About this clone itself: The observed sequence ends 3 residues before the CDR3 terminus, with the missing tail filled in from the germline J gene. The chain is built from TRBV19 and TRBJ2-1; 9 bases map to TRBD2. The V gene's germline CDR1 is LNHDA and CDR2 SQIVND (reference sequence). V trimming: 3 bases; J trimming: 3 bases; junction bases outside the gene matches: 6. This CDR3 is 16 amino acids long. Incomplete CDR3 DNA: TGTGCCAGTAGTATGGCTAGCGGGACATTCTACAATGAG. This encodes CASSMASGTFYNE. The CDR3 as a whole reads CASSMASGTFYNEQFF.

The CDR3 loop reads CASSFPAGVNTEAFF. CDR3 DNA, as far as it was read: TGTGCCAGCAGCTTCCCGGCAGGGGTGAACACTGAA. The gene calls are TRBV5-5 and TRBJ1-1, with D possibly matching TRBD1 (6 bases). The CDR3 end lies 3 residues beyond the end of the read and is filled in from the germline J gene. The CDR3 sequence is 15 residues long. Germline V gene data show CDR1 as SGHKS and CDR2 as YYEKEE (reference sequence). The germline V and J ends were trimmed by 2 bases and 0 bases, with 11 bases remaining between them.

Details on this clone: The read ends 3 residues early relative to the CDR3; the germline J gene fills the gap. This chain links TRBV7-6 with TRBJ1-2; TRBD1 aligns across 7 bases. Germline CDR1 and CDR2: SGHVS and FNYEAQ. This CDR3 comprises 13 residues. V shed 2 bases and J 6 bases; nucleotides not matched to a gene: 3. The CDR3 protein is CASSLRGTDGYTF. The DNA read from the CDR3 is TGTGCCAGCAGCTTAAGGGGGACAGATGGC.

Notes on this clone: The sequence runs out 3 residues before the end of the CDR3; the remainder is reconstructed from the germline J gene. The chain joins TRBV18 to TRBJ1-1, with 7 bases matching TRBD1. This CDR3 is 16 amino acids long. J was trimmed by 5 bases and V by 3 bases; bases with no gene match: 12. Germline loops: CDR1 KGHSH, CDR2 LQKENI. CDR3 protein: CASSPTIQGTGTEAFF. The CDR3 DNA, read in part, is TGTGCCAGCTCACCTACAATACAGGGGACTGGGACTGAA. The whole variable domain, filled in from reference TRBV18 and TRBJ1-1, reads NAGVMQNPRHLVRRRGQEARLRCSPMKGHSHVYWYRQLPEEGLKFMVYLQKENIIDESGMPKERFSAEFPKEGPSILRIQQVVRGDSAAYFCASSPTIQGTGTEAFFGQGTRLTVV.

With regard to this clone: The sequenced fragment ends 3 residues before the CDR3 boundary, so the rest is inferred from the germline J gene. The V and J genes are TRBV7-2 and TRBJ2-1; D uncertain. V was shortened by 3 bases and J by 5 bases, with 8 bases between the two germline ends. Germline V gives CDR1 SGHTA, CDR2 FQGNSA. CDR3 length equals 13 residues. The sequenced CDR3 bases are TGTGCCAGCAGCTTTATAAGGGACAATGAG. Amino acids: CASSFIRDNE. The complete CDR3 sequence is CASSFIRDNEQFF.

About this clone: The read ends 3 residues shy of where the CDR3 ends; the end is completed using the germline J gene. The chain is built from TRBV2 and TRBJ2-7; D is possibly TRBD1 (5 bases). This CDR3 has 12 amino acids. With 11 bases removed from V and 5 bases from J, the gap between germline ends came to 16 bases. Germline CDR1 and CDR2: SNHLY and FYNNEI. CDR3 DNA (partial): TGTGCCGGGGCGTCCGAGTTCCACGAG. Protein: CAGASEFHE. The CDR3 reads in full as CAGASEFHEQYF.

The CDR3 region is CASSLPILNEQFF. The CDR3 DNA, read in part, is TGTGCCAGCAGTTTACCTATACTCAATGAG. The chain has TRBV28 and TRBJ2-1; D gene uncertain. The read ends 3 residues early relative to the CDR3; the germline J gene fills the gap. Per the germline V gene, CDR1 is MDHEN and CDR2 is SYDVKM. V lost 2 bases and J 6 bases, leaving 8 bases between the germline ends. The CDR3 has 13 amino acids.

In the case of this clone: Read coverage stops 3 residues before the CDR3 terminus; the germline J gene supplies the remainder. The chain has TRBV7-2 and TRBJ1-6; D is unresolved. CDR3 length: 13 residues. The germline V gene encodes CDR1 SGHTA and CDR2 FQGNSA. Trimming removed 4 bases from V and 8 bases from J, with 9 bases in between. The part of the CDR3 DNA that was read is TGTGCCAGCAGCTCGTACAGAGATTCACCC. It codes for CASSSYRDSP. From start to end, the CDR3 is CASSSYRDSPLHF.

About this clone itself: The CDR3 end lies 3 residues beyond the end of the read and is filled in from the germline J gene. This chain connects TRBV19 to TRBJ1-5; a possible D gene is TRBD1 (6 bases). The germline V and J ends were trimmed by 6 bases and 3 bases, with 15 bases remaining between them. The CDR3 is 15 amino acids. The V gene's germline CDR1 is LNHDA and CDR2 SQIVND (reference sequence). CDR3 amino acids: CASSIQGTFNQPQHF. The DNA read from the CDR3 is TGTGCCAGTAGCATACAGGGAACTTTCAATCAGCCC.

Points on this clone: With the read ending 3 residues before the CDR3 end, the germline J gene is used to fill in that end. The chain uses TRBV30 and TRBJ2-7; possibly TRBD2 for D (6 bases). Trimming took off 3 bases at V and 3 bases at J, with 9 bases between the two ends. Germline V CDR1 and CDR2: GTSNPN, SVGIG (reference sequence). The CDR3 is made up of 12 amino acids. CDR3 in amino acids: CAWRGGGYEQYF. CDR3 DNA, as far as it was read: TGTGCCTGGAGGGGGGGAGGCTACGAG.

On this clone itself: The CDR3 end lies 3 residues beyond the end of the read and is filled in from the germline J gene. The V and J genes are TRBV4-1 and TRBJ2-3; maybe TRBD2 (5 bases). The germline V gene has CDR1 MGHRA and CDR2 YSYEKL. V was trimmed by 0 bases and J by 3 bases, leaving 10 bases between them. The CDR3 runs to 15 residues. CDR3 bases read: TGCGCCAGCAGCCAAGATCGAGTAGCGACAGATACG. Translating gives CASSQDRVATDT. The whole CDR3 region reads CASSQDRVATDTQYF.

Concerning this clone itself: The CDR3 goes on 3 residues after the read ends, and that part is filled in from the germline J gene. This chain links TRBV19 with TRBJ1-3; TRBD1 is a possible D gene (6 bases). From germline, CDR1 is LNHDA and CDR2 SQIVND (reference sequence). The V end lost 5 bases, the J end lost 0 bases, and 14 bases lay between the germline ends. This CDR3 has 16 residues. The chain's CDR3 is CASSSSGASSGNTIYF. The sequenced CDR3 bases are TGTGCCAGTAGTTCCTCAGGGGCCAGCTCTGGAAACACC.

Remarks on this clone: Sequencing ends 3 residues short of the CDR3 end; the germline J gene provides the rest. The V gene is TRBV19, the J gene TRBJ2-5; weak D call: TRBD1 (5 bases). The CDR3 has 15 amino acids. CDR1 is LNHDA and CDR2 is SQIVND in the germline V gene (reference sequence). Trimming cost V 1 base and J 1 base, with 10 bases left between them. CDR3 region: CASSIARQGQETQYF. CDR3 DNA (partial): TGTGCCAGTAGTATAGCCCGGCAGGGCCAAGAGACC.

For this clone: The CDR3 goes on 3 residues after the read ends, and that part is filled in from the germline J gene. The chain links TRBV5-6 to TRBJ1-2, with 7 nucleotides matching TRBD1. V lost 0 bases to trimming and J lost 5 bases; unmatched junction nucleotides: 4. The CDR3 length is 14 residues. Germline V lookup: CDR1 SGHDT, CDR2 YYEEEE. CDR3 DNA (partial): TGTGCCAGCAGCTTGGCGGGGACAGATTATGGC. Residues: CASSLAGTDYG. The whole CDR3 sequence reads CASSLAGTDYGYTF. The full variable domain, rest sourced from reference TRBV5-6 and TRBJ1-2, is DAGVTQSPTHLIKTRGQQVTLRCSPKSGHDTVSWYQQALGQGPQFIFQYYEEEERQRGNFPDRFSGHQFPNYSSELNVNALLLGDSALYLCASSLAGTDYGYTFGSGTRLTVV.

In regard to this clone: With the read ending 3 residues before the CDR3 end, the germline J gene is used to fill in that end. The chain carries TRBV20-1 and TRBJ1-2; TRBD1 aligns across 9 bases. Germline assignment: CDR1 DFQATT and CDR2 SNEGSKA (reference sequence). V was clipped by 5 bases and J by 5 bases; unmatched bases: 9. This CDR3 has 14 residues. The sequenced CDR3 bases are TGCAGTGCTCTACAGGGGGCCTACTCTTATGGC. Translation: CSALQGAYSYG. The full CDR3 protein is CSALQGAYSYGYTF.

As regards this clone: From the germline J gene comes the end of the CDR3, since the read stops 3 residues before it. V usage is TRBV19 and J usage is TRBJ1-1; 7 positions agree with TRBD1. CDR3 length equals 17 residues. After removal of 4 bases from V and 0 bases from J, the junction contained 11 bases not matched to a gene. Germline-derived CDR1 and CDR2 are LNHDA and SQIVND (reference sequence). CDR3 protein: CASSRLTGLRMNTEAFF. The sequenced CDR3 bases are TGTGCCAGTAGTAGACTGACAGGGTTAAGGATGAACACTGAA.

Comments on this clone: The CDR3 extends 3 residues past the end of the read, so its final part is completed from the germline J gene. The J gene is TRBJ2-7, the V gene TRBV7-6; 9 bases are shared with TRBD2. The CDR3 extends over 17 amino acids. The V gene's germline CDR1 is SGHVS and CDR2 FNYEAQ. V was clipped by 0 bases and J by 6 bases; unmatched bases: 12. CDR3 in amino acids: CASSLAPGFAGGREQYF. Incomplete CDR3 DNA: TGTGCCAGCAGCTTAGCCCCGGGGTTTGCGGGAGGGCGCGAG.

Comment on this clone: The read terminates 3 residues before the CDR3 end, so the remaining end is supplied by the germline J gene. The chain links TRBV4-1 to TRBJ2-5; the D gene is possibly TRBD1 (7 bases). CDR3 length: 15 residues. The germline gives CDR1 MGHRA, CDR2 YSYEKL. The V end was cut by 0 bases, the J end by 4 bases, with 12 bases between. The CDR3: CASSQERGTAETQYF. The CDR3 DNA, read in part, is TGCGCCAGCAGCCAAGAGCGCGGGACAGCAGAGACC.

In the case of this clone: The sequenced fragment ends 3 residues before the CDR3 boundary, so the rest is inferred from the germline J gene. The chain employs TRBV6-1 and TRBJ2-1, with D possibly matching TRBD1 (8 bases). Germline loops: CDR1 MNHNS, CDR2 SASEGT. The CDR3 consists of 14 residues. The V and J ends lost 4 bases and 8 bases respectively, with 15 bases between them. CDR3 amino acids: CASSGTRQGYEQFF. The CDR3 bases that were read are TGTGCCAGCAGTGGGACTAGACAGGGGTATGAG.

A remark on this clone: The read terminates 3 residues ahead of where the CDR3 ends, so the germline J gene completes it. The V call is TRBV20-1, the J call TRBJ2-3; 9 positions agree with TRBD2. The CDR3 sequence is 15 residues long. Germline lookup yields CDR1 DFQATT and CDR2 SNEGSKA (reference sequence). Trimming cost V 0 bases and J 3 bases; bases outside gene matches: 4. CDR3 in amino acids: CSARDSGSGTDTQYF. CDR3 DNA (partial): TGCAGTGCTAGAGATAGCGGGAGTGGGACAGATACG.

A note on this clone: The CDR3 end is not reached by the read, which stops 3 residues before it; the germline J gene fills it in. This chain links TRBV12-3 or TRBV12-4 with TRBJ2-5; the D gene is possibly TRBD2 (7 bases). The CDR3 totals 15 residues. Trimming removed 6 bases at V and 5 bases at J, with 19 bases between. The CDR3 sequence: CASSPTVEGGETQYF. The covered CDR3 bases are TGTGCCAGCAGCCCTACCGTGGAGGGGGGGGAGACC.

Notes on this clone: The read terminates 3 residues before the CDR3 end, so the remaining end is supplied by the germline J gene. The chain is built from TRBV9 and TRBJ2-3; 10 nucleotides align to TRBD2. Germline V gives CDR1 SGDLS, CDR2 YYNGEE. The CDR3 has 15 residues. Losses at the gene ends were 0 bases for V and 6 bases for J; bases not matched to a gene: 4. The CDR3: CASSVVSGGLDTQYF. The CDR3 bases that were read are TGTGCCAGCAGCGTAGTTAGCGGGGGGTTGGATACG.